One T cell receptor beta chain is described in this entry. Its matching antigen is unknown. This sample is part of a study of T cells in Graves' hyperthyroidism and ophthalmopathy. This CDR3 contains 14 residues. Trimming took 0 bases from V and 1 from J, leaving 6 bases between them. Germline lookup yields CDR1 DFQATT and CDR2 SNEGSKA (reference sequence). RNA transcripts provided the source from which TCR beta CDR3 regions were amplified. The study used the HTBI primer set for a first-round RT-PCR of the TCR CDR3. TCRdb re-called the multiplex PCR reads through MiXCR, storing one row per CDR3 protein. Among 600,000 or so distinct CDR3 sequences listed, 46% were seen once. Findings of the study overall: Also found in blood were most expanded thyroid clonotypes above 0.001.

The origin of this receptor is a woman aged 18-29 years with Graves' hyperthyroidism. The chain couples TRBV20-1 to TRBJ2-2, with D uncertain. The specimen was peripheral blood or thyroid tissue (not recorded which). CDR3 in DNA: TGCAGTGCTAGAGATACGAGGAACACCGGGGAGCTGTTTTTT. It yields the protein CSARDTRNTGELFF.